This TCR beta chain was recovered during a study of blood T cell repertoires in COVID-19. Study context: Some COVID-19 samples were acute and others convalescent; all came from the United States, Italy and Spain. T cells, B-cell-depleted T cells, or PBMCs provided the cDNA or gDNA that served as material.

This CDR3 has 12 amino acids. V was clipped by 5 bases and J by 5 bases, with 10 bases between them. Germline V gene data show CDR1 as SNHLY and CDR2 as FYNNEI. Authors' processing steps: Cell counts per sample came from amplifying reference gene primers. The table came from immunoSEQ multiplex PCR; TCRdb's copy has only in-frame clones and leaves some out. The D gene and trimming were derived from the DNA, and the V and J assignments and clone size from that table. The repertoire holds 250,000 or so clones, with roughly 88% as singletons. Followed over time, Seattle patients had been enrolled while infection was active.

Sequenced material: peripheral blood. J is TRBJ2-7 and V is TRBV2; D gene unclear. The TCR was taken from a woman in her 30s with COVID-19, enrolled during active disease. DNA for the CDR3: TGTGCCAGCAGTTTTATGGCAGACGAGCAGTACTTC. Protein sequence: CASSFMADEQYF.